Detailed here is one TCR beta chain. Antigen: not known. This record belongs to a study of blood T cells in healthy people across ages. General study results and limits: As age increased, TCR beta diversity per million T cells fell in a roughly linear fashion.

Then a second PCR, running roughly 7 to 11 cycles, was carried out with a sample-barcoded 5' primer and a J-beta primer mix. Carrying 12 random nucleotides, a template-switch adaptor labeled each individual cDNA molecule. TCRdb recomputed calls from the 5' RACE reads with MiXCR, one row per CDR3 protein. The sample contains roughly 1.5 million distinct CDR3 sequences, approximately 43% of which appear only once. Individuals who donated were healthy Caucasians from Russia aged roughly 6 to 100. This TCR was recovered from a young woman in good health. Sequencing was performed on blood.

In DNA form, the CDR3 reads TGTGCCAGCTCACCACCTCACGACAGGGGGACCACCGGGGAGCTGTTTTTT. It is translated as CASSPPHDRGTTGELFF. The J gene is TRBJ2-2, the V gene TRBV18; TRBD1 aligns across 9 bases. Germline CDR1 and CDR2: KGHSH and LQKENI. The CDR3 contains 17 residues. Trimming removed 0 bases from V and 4 bases from J; junction bases left unmatched: 6.